What follows describes a single T cell receptor (beta chain). The data belong to a study of blood T cell repertoires in COVID-19. Whole-study context: COVID-19 samples collected from the United States, Italy and Spain covered acute and convalescent phases.

As processed by the authors: Nucleated cell number was recorded as an estimate derived from reference gene primer amplification. The repertoire was sequenced with immunoSEQ multiplex PCR; TCRdb's copy has only in-frame clones and lacks some. For V, J and clone size, that table is used; D and trimming come from the DNA. In the table there are roughly 100,000 clones, 89% of which are singletons. V lost 5 bases, J lost 5 bases, and 13 bases stayed unmatched. There are 17 residues in the CDR3. CDR1 is GTSNPN and CDR2 is SVGIG in the germline V gene (reference sequence). This receptor was taken from a woman aged 55-70 years with acute or convalescent COVID-19. The chain joins TRBV30 to TRBJ2-3; 13 bases fit TRBD2. Specimen: peripheral blood. CDR3 loop: CAWGFGTSGIGEDTQYF. The CDR3 DNA sequence: TGTGCCTGGGGATTCGGGACTAGCGGGATAGGGGAAGATACGCAGTATTTT.